The 17 T cell receptor beta chains given below trace back to one sample, sequenced in a study of a mutant IDH1 vaccine in newly diagnosed glioma (dated by TCRdb to about 2021). Antigens for these TCRs are unknown. Reading the label with the study, this specimen's time point is: week 47, end of study. Each vaccine dose, consisting of 300 ug of a 20-mer mutant IDH1 peptide in Montanide, was administered subcutaneously with topical imiquimod. Library preparation employed the immunoSEQ multiplex PCR assay. TCRdb provides this immuneACCESS table in a form limited to in-frame rearrangements. Some clones are lacking; in checked studies, under half of them reflect an unresolved V gene, and why the rest are absent is not known. The sample records more than 30,000 clones, about 92% of which are singletons. The ten biggest clones cover 2% to 2.5% of the sample. The sample consisted of PBMCs, taken from a glioma patient whose treatment included an IDH1 peptide vaccine. The receptors were gathered from a man aged 35 to 55 with glioma.

CDR3 in DNA: TGTGCCAGCAGCTCCACCTGGACTAGCGGGAGTGATGAGCAGTTCTTC. Its translation: CASSSTWTSGSDEQFF. The chain couples TRBV11-2 to TRBJ2-1, with 13 bases that match TRBD2. The germline V gene has CDR1 SGHAT and CDR2 FQNNGV. The V segment lost 4 bases and the J segment 8 bases; nucleotides outside the gene matches: 8. The CDR3 contains 16 residues.

V and J are TRBV6-5 and TRBJ2-3; D is ambiguous. V dropped 0 bases and J dropped 2 bases, with 12 bases sitting between them. The CDR3 is 16 residues long. CDR1 is MNHEY and CDR2 is SVGAGI in the germline V gene. CDR3 in amino acids: CASSYSPRVDTDTQYF. The CDR3, as DNA: TGTGCCAGCAGTTACTCCCCCCGAGTCGACACAGATACGCAGTATTTT.

This chain links TRBV19 with TRBJ1-1, with D possibly matching TRBD1 (5 bases). Germline assignment: CDR1 LNHDA and CDR2 SQIVND (reference sequence). The CDR3 contains 13 residues. Deletions cut 5 bases from V and 1 base from J, with 8 bases between. Here the CDR3 reads CASSAGGNTEAFF. DNA of the CDR3: TGTGCCAGTAGTGCCGGGGGGAACACTGAAGCTTTCTTT.

This clone was counted once. V is TRBV5-5 and J is TRBJ2-4, with D possibly matching TRBD1 (6 bases). Per germline, CDR1 SGHKS and CDR2 YYEKEE (reference sequence). V was clipped by 4 bases and J by 5 bases, with 10 bases between them. The CDR3 is 13 residues long. CDR3 DNA sequence: TGTGCCAGCAGCCAAAGACAGGAAAACATTCAGTACTTC. This codes for CASSQRQENIQYF.

This chain joins TRBV5-4 and TRBJ2-7; possibly TRBD1 for D (6 bases). V lost 4 bases to trimming and J lost 3 bases, with 17 bases between them. CDR1 and CDR2 from the germline V gene are SGHNT and YYREEE (reference sequence). This CDR3 has 15 amino acids. The chain's CDR3 is CASSVRGQLIYEQYF. The CDR3 nucleotides are TGTGCCAGCAGCGTTCGTGGACAGCTGATCTACGAGCAGTACTTC.

The rearrangement links TRBV29-1 to TRBJ2-7; D perhaps matches TRBD2 (6 bases). Germline values: CDR1 SQVTM, CDR2 ANQGSEA. This CDR3 spans 13 amino acids. Trimming removed 6 bases from V and 5 bases from J, with 17 bases in between. CDR3 region: CSVREYLSHEQYV. The CDR3 bases are TGCAGCGTCCGGGAGTACCTGTCCCACGAGCAGTACGTC.

There are a few counts of this clone. One junction end disagrees with the germline gene, perhaps due to a read error. The genes are TRBV7-7 and TRBJ2-3; a weak D match, TRBD1 (5 bases). The germline CDR1 and CDR2 sequences are SSHAT and FNYEAQ (reference sequence). The CDR3 runs to 15 residues. The CDR3 sequence is CASSLSRGAGDTQYF. In DNA form, the CDR3 reads TGTGCTAGCAGCTTAAGTAGGGGCGCAGGAGATACGCAGTATTTT.

The gene calls are TRBV6-5 and TRBJ2-2; 12 bases fit TRBD2. The trim removed 4 bases at V and 7 bases at J, leaving 7 bases unmatched. Germline V CDR1 and CDR2: MNHEY, SVGAGI. This CDR3 comprises 16 residues. In DNA form, the CDR3 reads TGTGCCAGCAGTTCCCCTAGCGGGGGGGCCTACGGGGAGCTGTTTTTT. It is translated as CASSSPSGGAYGELFF.

The chain couples TRBV6-1 to TRBJ2-7; 12 bases are a match to TRBD2. The V gene end was trimmed by 6 bases and the J gene end by 2 bases; junction bases not matched to a gene: 5. Germline assignment: CDR1 MNHNS and CDR2 SASEGT. The CDR3 length is 15 residues. The CDR3 DNA is TGTGCCAGCAGGCCTGGACTAGCGGGGCCCTACGAGCAGTACGTC. Its protein is CASRPGLAGPYEQYV.

V usage is TRBV5-1 and J usage is TRBJ1-1, with D hard to call. Germline CDR1 and CDR2: SGHRS and YFSETQ. Between the trimmed V and J ends, which lost 0 bases and 3 bases, there was a span of 6 bases. The CDR3 loop spans 13 amino acids. DNA for the CDR3: TGCGCCAGCAGCTTGGACACCTACACTGAAGCTTTCTTT. This gives the protein CASSLDTYTEAFF.

This chain connects TRBV28 to TRBJ1-1; tentatively, D is TRBD1 (5 bases). Trimming took off 1 base at V and 6 bases at J, with 12 bases between the two ends. Germline lookup yields CDR1 MDHEN and CDR2 SYDVKM. There are 14 residues in the CDR3. CDR3 sequence (DNA): TGTGCCAGCAGTTTATACGGGGCGGGGCCTGAAGCTTTCTTT. This sequence encodes CASSLYGAGPEAFF.

V is TRBV14 and J is TRBJ2-5; D gene ambiguous. CDR1 and CDR2 (germline): SGHDN, FVKESK. This CDR3 region has 15 residues. Deletions cut 0 bases from V and 5 bases from J, with 13 bases between. This CDR3 reads CASSQDSWNRETQYF. The CDR3 DNA reads as TGTGCCAGCAGCCAAGACAGCTGGAATAGGGAGACCCAGTACTTC.

Only one count was recorded for this clone. V usage is TRBV5-6 and J usage is TRBJ2-3; no clear D. Germline loops: CDR1 SGHDT, CDR2 YYEEEE. V lost 2 bases to trimming and J lost 0 bases, with 4 bases between them. CDR3 length: 13 amino acids. The CDR3 nucleotides read TGTGCCAGCAGCTTCTACAGCACAGATACGCAGTATTTT. Its protein is CASSFYSTDTQYF.

V is TRBV27 and J is TRBJ2-1; 7 nucleotides line up with TRBD2. Germline V lookup: CDR1 MNHEY, CDR2 SMNVEV (reference sequence). Unmatched junction bases numbered 11, after V lost 2 bases and J lost 1 base. There are 18 residues in the CDR3. The CDR3 DNA reads as TGTGCCAGCAGTTTAATCAAGGGCGGGAGTGGGTCCTACAATGAGCAGTTCTTC. Its protein is CASSLIKGGSGSYNEQFF.

This chain uses TRBV28 with TRBJ2-3; TRBD2 aligns across 12 bases. The J segment lost 4 bases and the V segment lost 6 bases, leaving 5 bases of the junction unmatched. Germline V gene lookup returns CDR1 MDHEN and CDR2 SYDVKM. The CDR3 extends over 15 amino acids. The CDR3: CASRLAGGLADTQYF. The CDR3 DNA is TGTGCCAGCAGGCTAGCGGGGGGGTTGGCAGATACGCAGTATTTT.

The chain is built from TRBV5-1 and TRBJ2-3; no definite D call. Per germline, CDR1 SGHRS and CDR2 YFSETQ. The CDR3 has 14 amino acids. Trimming removed 3 bases from V and 1 base from J, with 9 bases in between. The CDR3 nucleotides read TGCGCCAGCAGCTGGGCAGATGGCACAGATACGCAGTATTTT. It yields the protein CASSWADGTDTQYF.

The chain uses TRBV19 and TRBJ1-5; unclear D gene. The length of the CDR3 is 14 residues. With 5 bases removed from V and 2 bases from J, the gap between germline ends came to 10 bases. Germline assignment: CDR1 LNHDA and CDR2 SQIVND (reference sequence). The CDR3 nucleotides read TGTGCCAGTAGTTTCGCCGAGGGCAATCAGCCCCAGCATTTT. Translating it yields CASSFAEGNQPQHF.